Listed below are T cell receptor beta chains from one sample, sequenced in a study of control samples from healthy donors and cancer patients. The repertoire was sequenced with immunoSEQ multiplex PCR; TCRdb's copy has only in-frame clones and lacks some. Of roughly 130,000 clones detected, about 88% appear once; the ten largest clones hold more than 2.5%. The sequenced material came from blood. The receptors originated from a man in his forties or fifties in good health. CDR3s include the opening cysteine and the closing phenylalanine or tryptophan. The D gene is left open where the match is weak. Not every row has a clone size; where given, it reads once, few, many or a size class.

abundance	d_gene	j_gene	v_gene	CDR3aa
-	-	TRBJ2-7	TRBV28	CASSLSGTGLYEQYF
-	-	TRBJ2-7	TRBV28	CASRDGAGVNEQYF
-	-	TRBJ2-5	TRBV5-6	CASSLAGVVAWKTQYF
-	-	TRBJ2-5	TRBV5-5	CASSFGGQGPQETQYF
-	-	TRBJ1-2	TRBV11-3	CANSQTNAGYGYTF
-	-	TRBJ1-1	TRBV5-4	CASSFPGTSRNTEAFF
-	TRBD2	TRBJ2-1	TRBV24-1	CATSDPGTSGGNEQFF
-	-	TRBJ1-2	TRBV6-6	CASSYGNGYGYTF
-	-	TRBJ2-7	TRBV6-5	CASSPGTLGYEQYF
-	TRBD2	TRBJ2-3	TRBV6-4	CASKVLASSTDTQYF
once	TRBD1	TRBJ1-2	TRBV24-1	CATSDRGHGYTF
-	-	TRBJ1-4	TRBV11-2	CASSPEARGGLFF
-	-	TRBJ1-6	TRBV30	CAWSLRINSPLHF
few	TRBD2	TRBJ2-7	TRBV20-1	CSASGLAGASSYEQYF
-	TRBD1	TRBJ1-5	TRBV13	CASSFQGGNQPQHF
-	-	TRBJ2-2	TRBV27	CASSPGLNTGELFF
-	-	TRBJ2-3	TRBV27	CASSFGTPSTDTQYF
-	-	TRBJ2-1	TRBV5-1	CASSLTGDPYIDNEQFF
-	-	TRBJ2-1	TRBV6-5	CASSPDYNEQFF
few	-	TRBJ2-7	TRBV5-1	CASSFELGGDEQYF
-	-	TRBJ2-3	TRBV7-9	CASSFISADTQYF
-	-	TRBJ1-2	TRBV2	CASSRGGIYGYTF
few	TRBD1	TRBJ2-3	TRBV24-1	CATSDLHGQGDADTQYF
many	-	TRBJ1-4	TRBV5-1	CASSYSVATNEKLFF
-	-	TRBJ2-1	TRBV15	CATSRGSNEQFF
-	-	TRBJ1-3	TRBV7-8	CASSPPASGNTIYF
once	TRBD1	TRBJ1-2	TRBV27	CASSLRQGARGYTF
-	-	TRBJ2-1	TRBV18	CASSPGDYSNEQFF
-	-	TRBJ2-7	TRBV7-9	CASSLATGDKYEQYF
once	-	TRBJ2-7	TRBV7-9	CASSRVSYEQYF
-	-	TRBJ2-7	TRBV2	CASSAPLTGSYEQYF
-	TRBD1	TRBJ2-7	TRBV7-3	CASSLKQGLGYEQYF
-	TRBD1	TRBJ2-3	TRBV30	CAGTGAYTDTQYF
-	-	TRBJ2-1	TRBV11-1	CASSPRSSGGEQFF
-	TRBD2	TRBJ2-5	TRBV2	CASSEGVSGGLLEETQYF
once	-	TRBJ1-5	TRBV5-4	CASSFGNQPQHF
-	TRBD1	TRBJ1-1	TRBV4-1	CASSQAYRGRTEAFF
-	-	TRBJ1-3	TRBV6-2/TRBV6-3	CASSPSRFSGNTIYF
-	TRBD2	TRBJ2-5	TRBV5-1	CATKRGGVEETQYF
-	-	TRBJ2-7	TRBV7-9	CASSPSGTLEQYF
-	-	TRBJ2-7	TRBV28	CASFDKKVHEQYF
-	-	TRBJ2-2	TRBV18	CASSPSVLGELFF
-	-	TRBJ1-4	TRBV19	CAKIFHEKLFF
-	TRBD1	TRBJ1-1	TRBV9	CASSVVGQGGSAFF
-	-	TRBJ1-1	TRBV6-1	CASSEIAGATEAFF
-	-	TRBJ1-1	TRBV30	CAWRRVDRDFEAFF
-	TRBD1	TRBJ2-5	TRBV13	CASSGRDRAETQYF
once	-	TRBJ1-1	TRBV28	CASSLSGVINTEAFF
-	-	TRBJ1-2	TRBV10-3	CAISDRLGGYTF
-	-	TRBJ1-4	TRBV28	CASTAIGGTEKLFF